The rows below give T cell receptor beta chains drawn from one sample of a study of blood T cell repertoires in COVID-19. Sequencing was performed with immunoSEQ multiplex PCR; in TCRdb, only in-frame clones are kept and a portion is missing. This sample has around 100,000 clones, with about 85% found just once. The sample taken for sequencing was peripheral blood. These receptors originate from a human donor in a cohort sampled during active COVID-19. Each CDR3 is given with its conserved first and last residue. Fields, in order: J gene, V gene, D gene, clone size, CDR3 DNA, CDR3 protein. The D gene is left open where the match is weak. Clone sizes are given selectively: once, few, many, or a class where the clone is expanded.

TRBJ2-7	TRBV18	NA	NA	TGTGCCAGCTCACCCAACAGGGACCACTCCTACGAGCAGTACTTC	CASSPNRDHSYEQYF
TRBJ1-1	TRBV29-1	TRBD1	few	TGCAGCGTGAACAGGGGAAGTGGCACTGAAGCTTTCTTT	CSVNRGSGTEAFF
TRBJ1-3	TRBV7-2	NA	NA	TGTGCCAGCAGCTTAGAGGGGGGGACTGGAAACACCATATATTTT	CASSLEGGTGNTIYF
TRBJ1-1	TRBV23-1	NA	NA	TGCGCCAGCAGCTCAAAGCGGGGACATCGCAAGGTGGGAGCTTTCTTT	CASSSKRGHRKVGAFF
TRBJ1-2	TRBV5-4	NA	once	TGTGCCAGCAGAACAGGGTGGGCTAACTATGGCTACACCTTC	CASRTGWANYGYTF
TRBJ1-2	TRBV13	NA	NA	TGTGCCAGCAGCTTAGACAGGGCCTCCTATGGCTACACCTTC	CASSLDRASYGYTF
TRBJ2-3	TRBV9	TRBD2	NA	TGTGCCAGCAGCGTAGATCCGGGGGGGACTGGTGATACGCAGTATTTT	CASSVDPGGTGDTQYF
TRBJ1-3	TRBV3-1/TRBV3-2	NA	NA	TGTGCCAGCAGCCAAAGGGAAGACAGAAATTGGGGAAACACCATATATTTT	CASSQREDRNWGNTIYF
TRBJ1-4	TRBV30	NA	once	TGTGCCTGTACCACAGCTGCAACTAATGAAAAACTGTTTTTT	CACTTAATNEKLFF
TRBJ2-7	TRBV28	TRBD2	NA	TGTGCCAGCAGTTTTAGTCTAGCGGGAGGGCTCAACGAGCAGTACTTC	CASSFSLAGGLNEQYF
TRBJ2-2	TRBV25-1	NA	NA	TGTGCCAGCAGTGAGTTGTCAGGGCCCGCCGGGGAGCTGTTTTTT	CASSELSGPAGELFF
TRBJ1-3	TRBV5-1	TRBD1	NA	TGCGCCAGCAGCTTAAACAGGGGTACTGGAAACACCATATATTTT	CASSLNRGTGNTIYF
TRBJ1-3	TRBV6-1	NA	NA	TGTGCCAGCAGTGATAGGCAGGGGTACACCATATATTTT	CASSDRQGYTIYF
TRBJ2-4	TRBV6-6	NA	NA	TGTGCCAGCACCCTAATAGACAGAGCCAAAAACATTCAGTACTTC	CASTLIDRAKNIQYF
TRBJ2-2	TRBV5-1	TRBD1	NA	TGCGCCAGCAGCCTCACGGGACAGGGGGCGAACACCGGGGAGCTGTTTTTT	CASSLTGQGANTGELFF
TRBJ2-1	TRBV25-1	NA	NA	TGTGCCAGCAGTGAATACGGGGGAGCTCCCGGCAATGAGCAGTTCTTC	CASSEYGGAPGNEQFF
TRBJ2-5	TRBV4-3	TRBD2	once	TGCGCCAGCAGCCACCTCCTAGCGGCCCAAGAGACCCAGTACTTC	CASSHLLAAQETQYF
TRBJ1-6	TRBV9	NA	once	TGTGCCAGCAGCACCCGGAGCATCTCCTATAATTCACCCCTCCACTTT	CASSTRSISYNSPLHF
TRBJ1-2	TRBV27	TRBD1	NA	TGTGCCAGCAGTTCTCAGGGGGCTGCTGGCTACACCTTC	CASSSQGAAGYTF
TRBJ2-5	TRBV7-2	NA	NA	TGTGCCAGCAGCCCAGACAGGGAGACCCAGTACTTC	CASSPDRETQYF
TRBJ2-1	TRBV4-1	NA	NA	TGCGCCAGCAGCCGACTTCCGGGACAAAAACTAAATGAGCAGTTCTTC	CASSRLPGQKLNEQFF
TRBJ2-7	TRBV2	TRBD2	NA	TGTGCCAGCAGTGAAGTGGGTGCACTAGCGGGGAACTCCTACGAGCAGTACTTC	CASSEVGALAGNSYEQYF
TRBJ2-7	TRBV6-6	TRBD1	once	TGTGCCAGCAGAGAATCAGGGACAGCCTACGAGCAGTACTTC	CASRESGTAYEQYF
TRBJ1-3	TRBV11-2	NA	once	TGTGCCAGCAGCTACGGAGGGACCATATATTTT	CASSYGGTIYF
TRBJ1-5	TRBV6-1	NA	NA	TGTGCCAGCAGTGAAGTCGGCAATCAGCCCCAGCATTTT	CASSEVGNQPQHF
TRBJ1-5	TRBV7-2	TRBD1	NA	TGTGCCAGCAGCTTGCGGACAGGACCTAATCAGCCCCAGCATTTT	CASSLRTGPNQPQHF
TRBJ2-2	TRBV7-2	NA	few	TGTGCCAGCAGCCCCCAGGGCGTCGGGGAGCTGTTTTTT	CASSPQGVGELFF
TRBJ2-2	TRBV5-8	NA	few	TGTGCCAGCAGCTTAAGAGGAAGTTTAAGCGCCGGGGAGCTGTTTTTT	CASSLRGSLSAGELFF
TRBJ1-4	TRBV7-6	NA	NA	TGTGCCAGCAGCTTGGTGGGGCTAGGAGAAAAACTGTTTTTT	CASSLVGLGEKLFF
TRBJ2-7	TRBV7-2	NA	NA	TGTGCCAGCAGCTTAGCTTACCCCAGTTACGAGCAGTACTTC	CASSLAYPSYEQYF
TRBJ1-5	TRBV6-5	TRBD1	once	TGTGCCAGCAGTTACGCCGGACAGGCGCATCAGCCCCAGCATTTT	CASSYAGQAHQPQHF
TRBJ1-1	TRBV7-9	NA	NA	TGTGCCAGCAGCTCCGGGACAACGAACACTGAAGCTTTCTTT	CASSSGTTNTEAFF
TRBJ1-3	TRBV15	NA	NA	TGTGCCACCTCAACCCGACGGGGGGCTGTGGGAAACACCATATATTTT	CATSTRRGAVGNTIYF
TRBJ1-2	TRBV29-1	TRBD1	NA	TGCAGCGTTGAGGATAGACAGGGGAACTATGGCTACACCTTC	CSVEDRQGNYGYTF
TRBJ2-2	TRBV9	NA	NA	TGTGCCAGCAGCGTTACAGGGCCAACGAACACCGGGGAGCTGTTTTTT	CASSVTGPTNTGELFF
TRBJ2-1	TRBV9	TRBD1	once	TGTGCCAGCTCTGGGACAGGGGTTTGGAATGAGCAGTTCTTC	CASSGTGVWNEQFF
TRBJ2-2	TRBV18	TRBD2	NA	TGTGCCAGCTCCCTCCCCGCGGGGGTCAAGGGCACCGGGGAGCTGTTTTTT	CASSLPAGVKGTGELFF
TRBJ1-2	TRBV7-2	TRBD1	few	TGTGCCAGCACCTTGCATCAGGGGGCTCCCTATGGCTACACCTTC	CASTLHQGAPYGYTF
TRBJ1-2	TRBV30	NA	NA	TGTGCCTGGATTAGCGGCTACACCTTC	CAWISGYTF
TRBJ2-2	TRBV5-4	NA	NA	TGTGCCAGCAGCTTGTCTGGGAGCACCGGGGAGCTGTTTTTT	CASSLSGSTGELFF
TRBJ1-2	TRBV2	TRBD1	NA	TGTGCCAGCAGTGGACAGGGGGTCGACTATGGCTACACCTTC	CASSGQGVDYGYTF
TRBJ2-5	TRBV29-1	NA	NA	TGCAGCGTTACAGGGCGTGGAGAGACCCAGTACTTC	CSVTGRGETQYF
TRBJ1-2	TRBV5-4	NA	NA	TGTGCCAGCAGCTCTCAGGGAAACTATGGCTACACCTTC	CASSSQGNYGYTF
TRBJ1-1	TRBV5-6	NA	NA	TGTGCCAGCAGCTTGAATTGGGAGATAAACACTGAAGCTTTCTTT	CASSLNWEINTEAFF
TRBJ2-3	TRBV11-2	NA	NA	TGTGCCAGCAGCCAGTCGGAACTAGCTGGTTCAGATACGCAGTATTTT	CASSQSELAGSDTQYF
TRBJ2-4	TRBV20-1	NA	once	TGCAGTGCTAGTGGAGGGTCCTCTCTAGCCAAAAACATTCAGTACTTC	CSASGGSSLAKNIQYF
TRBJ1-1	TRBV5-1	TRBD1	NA	TGCGCCAGCAGCCCGTGGACAGGCACAATGGGGAACACTGAAGCTTTCTTT	CASSPWTGTMGNTEAFF
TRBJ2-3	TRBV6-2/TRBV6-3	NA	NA	TGTGCCAGCAGTTATAAGAGTCCTGATACGCAGTATTTT	CASSYKSPDTQYF
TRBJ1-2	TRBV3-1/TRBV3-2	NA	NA	TGTGCCAGCAGCCCCTTTTTCGGGGGGCAGTACTATGGCTACACCTTC	CASSPFFGGQYYGYTF
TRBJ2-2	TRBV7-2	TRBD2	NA	TGTGCCAGCAGCCCTCGTGCCAAGCGGGGCACCGGGGAGCTGTTTTTT	CASSPRAKRGTGELFF
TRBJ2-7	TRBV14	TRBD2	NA	TGTGCCAGCAGCCAAGATCGGGAGGGTAAGGGCGAGCAGTACTTC	CASSQDREGKGEQYF
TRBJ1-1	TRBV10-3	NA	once	TGTGCCTCACAGGACGTGAGACCTTTGAACACTGAAGCTTTCTTT	CASQDVRPLNTEAFF
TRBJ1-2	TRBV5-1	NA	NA	TGCGCCAGCAGCCCCCCCACCGGGTCTAACTATGGCTACACCTTC	CASSPPTGSNYGYTF